This is a list of T cell receptor beta chains from one sample in a study of cytomegalovirus exposure and HLA in healthy donors. Assay: immunoSEQ multiplex PCR; the TCRdb copy retains only in-frame clones and omits some. This listing includes some 120,000 clones. The sequenced sample consisted of PBMCs. The origin of the receptors is a man in his forties in good health and CMV-seropositive. Both conserved end residues are part of each CDR3. The order of the fields is V gene, CDR3 length, D gene, J gene, CDR3 DNA, CDR3 protein. D genes are given only for firm matches.

>TRBV6-1|12|-|TRBJ2-3
TGTGCCAGCAGTAAACGGACAGATACGCAGTATTTT
CASSKRTDTQYF
>TRBV2|13|-|TRBJ2-7
TGTGCCAGCAGTGTTACTATAAACTACGAGCAGTACTTC
CASSVTINYEQYF
>TRBV14|14|-|TRBJ2-2
TGTGCCAGCAGCCCTCGGACGGGAACCGGGGAGCTGTTTTTT
CASSPRTGTGELFF
>TRBV15|14|-|TRBJ2-7
TGTGCCACCAGCAGAGCACGGGCAGGGGAAGAGCAGTACTTC
CATSRARAGEEQYF
>TRBV25-1|14|TRBD1|TRBJ1-4
TGTGCCAGTGCCAGGGACAGGGAAAGAGAAAAACTGTTTTTT
CASARDREREKLFF
>TRBV9|13|-|TRBJ2-7
TGTGCCAGCAGCGTGCAGGGACAAGGCGAGCAGTACTTC
CASSVQGQGEQYF
>TRBV6-1|13|-|TRBJ2-7
TGTGCCAGCAGACAGGAGAGCTCCTACGAGCAGTACTTC
CASRQESSYEQYF
>TRBV19|16|TRBD1|TRBJ1-2
TGTGCCAGTAGTCGGACGTCGGGACAGTCTAACTATGGCTACACCTTC
CASSRTSGQSNYGYTF
>TRBV28|14|TRBD1|TRBJ1-1
TGTGCCAGCAGTTTAACAGGGGGCGGCACTGAAGCTTTCTTT
CASSLTGGGTEAFF
>TRBV19|12|-|TRBJ1-2
TGTGCCAGTAAGCGGGGAGACTATGGCTACACCTTC
CASKRGDYGYTF
>TRBV5-1|15|TRBD2|TRBJ2-2
TGCGCCAGCAGCCCGCTAGCGGGAGGGGCCGGGGAGCTGTTTTTT
CASSPLAGGAGELFF
>TRBV7-9|16|TRBD1|TRBJ2-1
TGTGCCAGCAGCGTGCGGCGAGACAGGGCATACAATGAGCAGTTCTTC
CASSVRRDRAYNEQFF
>TRBV5-1|13|TRBD1|TRBJ1-2
TGCGCCAGCAGCCCGGACAGGGGCTATGGCTACACCTTC
CASSPDRGYGYTF
>TRBV7-6|18|TRBD1|TRBJ1-1
TGTGCCAGCAGCTTACATGGACAGGGATTGTTCATGAACACTGAAGCTTTCTTT
CASSLHGQGLFMNTEAFF
>TRBV29-1|14|TRBD1|TRBJ2-7
TGCAGCGCCCGGACAGGGACTTCGATGTACGAGCAGTACTTC
CSARTGTSMYEQYF
>TRBV6-6|15|-|TRBJ1-5
TGTGCCAGCAGGATGGACAATTCGGGCAATCAGCCCCAGCATTTT
CASRMDNSGNQPQHF
>TRBV4-2|15|TRBD2|TRBJ2-3
TGTGCCAGCAGCCAAGAAAGCGGGAGGACAGATACGCAGTATTTT
CASSQESGRTDTQYF
>TRBV29-1|15|-|TRBJ2-1
TGCAGCGTTGAAGGTGGCAGTCCGACCTACAATGAGCAGTTCTTC
CSVEGGSPTYNEQFF
>TRBV19|12|-|TRBJ1-5
TGTGCCAGTAAGTTCCGAGGTCAGCCCCAGCATTTT
CASKFRGQPQHF
>TRBV6-1|13|-|TRBJ2-1
TGTGCCAGCAGTGAACTCGGGACTAATGAGCAGTTCTTC
CASSELGTNEQFF
>TRBV6-6|16|TRBD2|TRBJ2-7
TGTGCCAGCAGTTACCCTAGCGGGAGGGCCCAATACGAGCAGTACTTC
CASSYPSGRAQYEQYF
>TRBV19|13|TRBD1|TRBJ1-5
TGTGCCAGTACCGACAGGGGGAATCAGCCCCAGCATTTT
CASTDRGNQPQHF
>TRBV5-4|15|-|TRBJ2-1
TGTGCCAGCAGCTTGGCGTTGGTAGCTAGCCATGAGCAGTTCTTC
CASSLALVASHEQFF
>TRBV27|12|-|TRBJ1-1
TGTGCCAGCATGCGGGGGGACACTGAAGCTTTCTTT
CASMRGDTEAFF
>TRBV6-1|15|TRBD1|TRBJ2-7
TGTGCCAGCAGGACCATGACAGGGTTCCCCCACGAGCAGTACTTC
CASRTMTGFPHEQYF
>TRBV5-1|16|-|TRBJ2-1
TGCGCCAGCAGCCCGGGGGACTTCCTCTCCTACAATGAGCAGTTCTTC
CASSPGDFLSYNEQFF